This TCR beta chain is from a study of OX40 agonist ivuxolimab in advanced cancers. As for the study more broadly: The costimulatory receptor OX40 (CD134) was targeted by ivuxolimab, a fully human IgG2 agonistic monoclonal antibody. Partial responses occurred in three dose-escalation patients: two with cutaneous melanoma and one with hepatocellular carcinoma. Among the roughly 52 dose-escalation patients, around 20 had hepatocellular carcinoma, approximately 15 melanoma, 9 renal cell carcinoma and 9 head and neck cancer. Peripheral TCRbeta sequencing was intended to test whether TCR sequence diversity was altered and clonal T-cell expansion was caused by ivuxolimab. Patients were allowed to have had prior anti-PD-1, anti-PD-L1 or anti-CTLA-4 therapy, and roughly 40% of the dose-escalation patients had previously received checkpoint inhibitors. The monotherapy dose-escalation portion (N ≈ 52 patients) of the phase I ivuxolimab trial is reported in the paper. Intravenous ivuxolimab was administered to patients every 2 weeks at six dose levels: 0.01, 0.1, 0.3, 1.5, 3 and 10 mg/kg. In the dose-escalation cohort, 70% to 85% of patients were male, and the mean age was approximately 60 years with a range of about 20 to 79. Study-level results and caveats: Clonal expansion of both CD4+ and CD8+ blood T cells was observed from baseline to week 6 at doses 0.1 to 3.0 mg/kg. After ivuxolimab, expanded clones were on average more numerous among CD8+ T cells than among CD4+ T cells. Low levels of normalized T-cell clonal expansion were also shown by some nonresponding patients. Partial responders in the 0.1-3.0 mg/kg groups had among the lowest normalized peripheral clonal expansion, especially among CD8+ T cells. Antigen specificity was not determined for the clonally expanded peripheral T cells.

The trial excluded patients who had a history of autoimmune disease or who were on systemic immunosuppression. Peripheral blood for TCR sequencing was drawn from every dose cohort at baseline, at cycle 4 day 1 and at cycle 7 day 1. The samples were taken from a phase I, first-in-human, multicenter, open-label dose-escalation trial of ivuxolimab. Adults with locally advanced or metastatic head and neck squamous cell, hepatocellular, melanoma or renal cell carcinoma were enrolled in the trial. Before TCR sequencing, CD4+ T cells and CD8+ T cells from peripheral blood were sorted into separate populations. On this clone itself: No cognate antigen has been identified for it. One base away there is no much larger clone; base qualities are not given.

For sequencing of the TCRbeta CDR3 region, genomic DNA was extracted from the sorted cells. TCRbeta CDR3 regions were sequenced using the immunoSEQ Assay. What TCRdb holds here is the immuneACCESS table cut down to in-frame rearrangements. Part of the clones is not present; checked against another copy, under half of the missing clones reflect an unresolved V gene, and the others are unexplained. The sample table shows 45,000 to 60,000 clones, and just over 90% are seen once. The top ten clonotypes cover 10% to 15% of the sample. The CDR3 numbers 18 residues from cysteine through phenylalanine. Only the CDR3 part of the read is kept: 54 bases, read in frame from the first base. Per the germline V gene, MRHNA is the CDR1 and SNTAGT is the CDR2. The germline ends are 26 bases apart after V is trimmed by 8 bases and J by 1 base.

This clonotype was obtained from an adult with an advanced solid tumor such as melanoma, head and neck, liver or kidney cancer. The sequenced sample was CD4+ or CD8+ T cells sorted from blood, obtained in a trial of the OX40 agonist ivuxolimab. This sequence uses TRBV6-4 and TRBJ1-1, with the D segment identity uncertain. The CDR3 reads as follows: CASRLGLAPPVENTEAFF. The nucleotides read TGTGCCAGCCGGCTTGGGCTTGCCCCTCCGGTTGAGAACACTGAAGCTTTCTTT.